What follows are 22 T cell receptor beta chains derived from one specimen sequenced in a study of graft-versus-host responses after intestinal transplantation. TCRdb's copy holds only in-frame clones and misses some; the assay was immunoSEQ multiplex PCR. The sample lists about 19,000 clones, around nine tenths occurring once. Sequencing used PBMCs, obtained less than 400 days after transplant. Receptors were obtained from a human patient who received an intestinal transplant, so some T cells may come from the graft donor.

For this clone: One end of the junction does not line up with germline, which may come from a read error. The chain couples TRBV9 to TRBJ1-1; D gene unclear. CDR1 and CDR2 (germline): SGDLS, YYNGEE. This CDR3 has 16 residues. CDR3 amino acids: CASSVGMQVRNSEAFF. The CDR3 coding sequence is TGTGCCAGCAGCGTAGGAATGCAGGTTCGGAACTCTGAAGCTTTCTTT.

The J gene is TRBJ1-1, the V gene TRBV6-5; 7 positions agree with TRBD1. Germline trimming cut 2 bases from V and 1 base from J; bases unmatched to any gene: 1. The germline CDR1 and CDR2 sequences are MNHEY and SVGAGI. The CDR3 spans 14 residues. The CDR3 loop is CASSYRDRNTEAFF. The CDR3 nucleotides are TGTGCCAGCAGTTACCGGGACAGGAACACTGAAGCTTTCTTT.

The chain recombines TRBV4-1 with TRBJ2-1; D call uncertain. CDR1 is MGHRA and CDR2 is YSYEKL in the germline V gene. V dropped 0 bases and J dropped 0 bases, with 15 bases sitting between them. The CDR3 loop spans 18 amino acids. CDR3 region: CASSQEVVFTSSYNEQFF. For the CDR3, the DNA is TGCGCCAGCAGCCAAGAGGTCGTATTTACGAGCTCCTACAATGAGCAGTTCTTC.

CDR3 amino acids: CASRVIAGGVYEQYF. The CDR3 DNA follows: TGTGCCAGCAGGGTAATAGCGGGAGGAGTCTACGAGCAGTACTTC. The chain uses TRBV28 and TRBJ2-7, with TRBD2 identical over 10 bases. The trim removed 6 bases at V and 3 bases at J, leaving 8 bases unmatched. This CDR3 is built from 15 residues. Germline V CDR1 and CDR2: MDHEN, SYDVKM.

The chain couples TRBV6-5 to TRBJ2-7; 12 bases match TRBD2. Losses at the gene ends were 5 bases for V and 4 bases for J; bases not matched to a gene: 3. From germline, CDR1 is MNHEY and CDR2 SVGAGI. This CDR3 spans 14 amino acids. For the CDR3, the DNA is TGTGCCAGCAGTACCGGGACTAGCGGGTACGAGCAGTACTTC. Its translation is CASSTGTSGYEQYF.

This clone was found once. The rearrangement uses TRBV7-2 and TRBJ2-5, with TRBD2 identical over 12 bases. Germline values: CDR1 SGHTA, CDR2 FQGNSA. Unmatched junction bases numbered 3, after V lost 6 bases and J lost 4 bases. This CDR3 region has 14 residues. The DNA of the CDR3 is TGTGCCAGCAGGCCTAGCGGGGGGGGAGAGACCCAGTACTTC. It encodes CASRPSGGGETQYF. The entire variable domain, with the rest obtained from reference TRBV7-2 and TRBJ2-5, is as follows: GAGVSQSPSNKVTEKGKDVELRCDPISGHTALYWYRQSLGQGLEFLIYFQGNSAPDKSGLPSDRFSAERTGGSVSTLTIQRTQQEDSAVYLCASRPSGGGETQYFGPGTRLLVL.

The V gene is TRBV9, the J gene TRBJ1-2; D gene uncertain. Looked up from germline, CDR1 is SGDLS and CDR2 is YYNGEE. The CDR3 covers 14 residues. V lost 2 bases and J 4 bases, leaving 12 bases between the germline ends. CDR3 protein: CASSVLMGGYGYTF. The CDR3 DNA reads as TGTGCCAGCAGCGTTCTCATGGGTGGCTATGGCTACACCTTC.

This chain uses TRBV4-2 with TRBJ2-1; 10 nucleotides line up with TRBD2. Germline-derived CDR1 and CDR2 are LGHNA and YNFKEQ. The CDR3 runs to 16 residues. V dropped 3 bases and J dropped 3; count of bases not matched to a gene: 5. The CDR3 spells CASSQAIAGGYNEQFF. The CDR3 DNA follows: TGTGCCAGCAGCCAGGCGATAGCGGGGGGCTACAATGAGCAGTTCTTC.

The V gene is TRBV19, the J gene TRBJ2-1, with D tentatively TRBD2 (6 bases). CDR1 LNHDA and CDR2 SQIVND come from the germline V gene (reference sequence). Deletions cut 6 bases from V and 0 bases from J, with 12 bases between. The CDR3 consists of 15 residues. In DNA, the CDR3 is TGTGCCAGTAGCGGGAGTGCGGGCTCCTACAATGAGCAGTTCTTC. Translation gives CASSGSAGSYNEQFF.

CDR3 region: CASSPTGNYGYTF. DNA for the CDR3: TGTGCCAGCAGCCCGACAGGGAACTATGGCTACACCTTC. The chain carries TRBV7-9 and TRBJ1-2; TRBD1 agrees at 7 bases. This CDR3 comprises 13 residues. Germline V gives CDR1 SEHNR, CDR2 FQNEAQ (reference sequence). The junction had 2 bases not matched to a gene; V was cut back by 5 bases and J by 2 bases.

The chain is built from TRBV15 and TRBJ2-5; 8 bases are shared with TRBD2. After removal of 0 bases from V and 5 bases from J, the junction contained 2 bases not matched to a gene. From germline, CDR1 is LNHNV and CDR2 YYDKDF (reference sequence). CDR3 length equals 14 residues. This CDR3 is CATSREAGGETQYF. As DNA, the CDR3 is TGTGCCACCAGCAGAGAGGCGGGGGGTGAGACCCAGTACTTC.

The V and J genes are TRBV6-1 and TRBJ1-2; no clear D gene. The V end lost 1 base, the J end lost 4 bases, and 7 bases lay between the germline ends. Per the germline V gene, CDR1 is MNHNS and CDR2 is SASEGT. CDR3 size: 13 residues. This CDR3 reads CASSEGRSYGYTF. CDR3 coding DNA: TGTGCCAGCAGTGAAGGGCGTAGCTATGGCTACACCTTC.

The rearrangement uses TRBV6-5 and TRBJ1-5, with 8 bases that match TRBD1. The CDR3 is 15 amino acids. Germline-derived CDR1 and CDR2 are MNHEY and SVGAGI. V lost 6 bases to trimming and J lost 0 bases; unmatched junction nucleotides: 4. The CDR3 loop reads CASRQGVISNQPQHF. CDR3 coding DNA: TGTGCCAGCAGACAGGGGGTAATTAGCAATCAGCCCCAGCATTTT.

The chain uses TRBV2 and TRBJ2-2, with 9 bases identical to TRBD1. After removal of 5 bases from V and 4 bases from J, the junction contained 5 bases not matched to a gene. The CDR3 loop spans 15 amino acids. The germline V gene encodes CDR1 SNHLY and CDR2 FYNNEI. Here the CDR3 reads CASSRTGAITGELFF. The CDR3 DNA is TGTGCCAGCAGTCGGACAGGGGCGATCACCGGGGAGCTGTTTTTT.

The CDR3 loop reads CASTPSGSNQPQHF. The CDR3 DNA reads as TGTGCCAGCACCCCTTCGGGGAGCAATCAGCCCCAGCATTTT. This chain connects TRBV6-6 to TRBJ1-5; D unclear. The V gene's germline CDR1 is MNHNY and CDR2 SVGAGI (reference sequence). CDR3 size: 14 residues. The V and J ends lost 7 bases and 1 base respectively, with 11 bases between them.

The V gene is TRBV19, the J gene TRBJ1-1, with 10 bases fitting TRBD1. V was pared by 6 bases and J by 6 bases, with 10 bases of the junction left unmatched. The CDR3 extends over 15 amino acids. Germline V gives CDR1 LNHDA, CDR2 SQIVND (reference sequence). The CDR3 loop reads CASSSPGQGKPEAFF. The CDR3 bases are TGTGCCAGTAGCTCACCGGGACAGGGGAAACCTGAAGCTTTCTTT.

This chain links TRBV13 with TRBJ2-2, with D unclear. CDR1 is PRHDT and CDR2 is FYEKMQ in the germline V gene (reference sequence). This CDR3 has 14 amino acids. Trimming removed 2 bases from V and 7 bases from J, with 11 bases in between. The CDR3 sequence is CASSLWGFGGELFF. The CDR3 DNA is TGTGCCAGCAGCTTATGGGGATTTGGCGGGGAGCTGTTTTTT. Filled out from reference TRBV13 and TRBJ2-2, the complete variable domain reads AAGVIQSPRHLIKEKRETATLKCYPIPRHDTVYWYQQGPGQDPQFLISFYEKMQSDKGSIPDRFSAQQFSDYHSELNMSSLELGDSALYFCASSLWGFGGELFFGEGSRLTVL.

The V gene is TRBV2, the J gene TRBJ1-5, with D perhaps TRBD1 (5 bases). The ends were cut back, 2 bases at V and 6 bases at J, with 14 bases in the middle. The germline CDR1 and CDR2 sequences are SNHLY and FYNNEI. The CDR3 has 15 amino acids. CDR3 DNA: TGTGCCAGCAGTGAACTGGCAATTGGGGGTCAGCCCCAGCATTTT. Amino acid sequence: CASSELAIGGQPQHF.

V usage is TRBV5-1 and J usage is TRBJ2-7, with D perhaps assigned TRBD1 or TRBD2 (6 bases each). The CDR3 consists of 13 residues. V was clipped by 3 bases and J by 4 bases, with 11 bases between them. Germline CDR1 SGHRS, CDR2 YFSETQ. The CDR3: CASSSRGVYEQYF. Written as DNA, the CDR3 is TGCGCCAGCAGCTCGAGGGGGGTGTACGAGCAGTACTTC.

This sequence joins TRBV9 and TRBJ2-5; unclear D gene. In germline, CDR1 is SGDLS, CDR2 YYNGEE. V was clipped by 0 bases and J by 4 bases, with 7 bases between them. This CDR3 comprises 13 residues. CDR3 region: CASSVDEGETQYF. In DNA, the CDR3 is TGTGCCAGCAGCGTAGACGAAGGAGAGACCCAGTACTTC. Complete variable domain (other parts from reference TRBV9 and TRBJ2-5): DSGVTQTPKHLITATGQRVTLRCSPRSGDLSVYWYQQSLDQGLQFLIQYYNGEERAKGNILERFSAQQFPDLHSELNLSSLELGDSALYFCASSVDEGETQYFGPGTRLLVL.

V gene TRBV2 combines with J gene TRBJ2-7; 10 nucleotides line up with TRBD2. The CDR3 totals 17 residues. Unmatched junction bases numbered 12, after V lost 4 bases and J lost 3 bases. Germline V gene sequence: CDR1 SNHLY, CDR2 FYNNEI. The CDR3 is CASSVRPTSGAFYEQYF. The DNA for the CDR3 is TGTGCCAGCAGTGTACGCCCCACTAGCGGGGCCTTCTACGAGCAGTACTTC.

CDR3: CAWTERRTPAYEQYF. CDR3 DNA: TGTGCCTGGACGGAGCGAAGGACACCCGCCTACGAGCAGTACTTC. This sequence joins TRBV30 and TRBJ2-7, with D perhaps matching TRBD1 (5 bases). Trimming took off 4 bases at V and 2 bases at J, with 18 bases between the two ends. The V gene's germline CDR1 is GTSNPN and CDR2 SVGIG (reference sequence). This CDR3 has 15 residues. Together with reference TRBV30 and TRBJ2-7, the CDR3 gives the full variable domain: SQTIHQWPATLVQPVGSPLSLECTVEGTSNPNLYWYRQAAGRGLQLLFYSVGIGQISSEVPQNLSASRPQDRQFILSSKKLLLSDSGFYLCAWTERRTPAYEQYFGPGTRLTVT.